Below, 32 T cell receptor beta chains from the same sample are listed, as sequenced in a study of T-cell reconstitution after alpha-beta-depleted transplantation in children. Preparation of the TCRbeta library involved a method that used unique molecular identifiers. TCRdb ran MiXCR on the PCR reads and lists one entry per CDR3 protein. Found here are approximately 520,000 distinct CDR3 sequences, about an eighth of them singletons; the top ten hold roughly 15%. The material sequenced was PBMCs, mostly from graft donor cells, taken 180 days after TCRalphabeta/CD19-depleted stem cell transplant. Source of these receptors: a female patient aged 2 to 10 who had a stem cell transplant for aplastic anemia, so the T cells may come from the graft donor.

This clonotype was seen many times. Written as DNA, the CDR3 is TGCAGCGTTGAAGTCAGGGGGGCCTACGAGCAGTACTTC. Translation: CSVEVRGAYEQYF. This chain connects TRBV29-1 to TRBJ2-7, with D possibly TRBD1 on 7 matching bases. Germline CDR1 and CDR2: SQVTM and ANQGSEA. CDR3 length: 13 residues. Trimming removed 1 base from V and 2 bases from J, with 9 bases in between.

This clonotype was recorded at least ten times. The chain employs TRBV29-1 and TRBJ2-1; D possibly corresponds to TRBD2 (6 bases). Deletions cut 3 bases from V and 3 bases from J, with 15 bases between. Germline values: CDR1 SQVTM, CDR2 ANQGSEA. This CDR3 comprises 15 residues. The chain's CDR3 is CSVDTRLGFYNEQFF. The CDR3 DNA is TGCAGCGTTGATACCCGACTAGGTTTCTACAATGAGCAGTTCTTC.

The chain uses TRBV19 and TRBJ2-2; perhaps TRBD2 as D (6 bases). The germline V and J ends were trimmed by 9 bases and 6 bases, with 14 bases remaining between them. Germline V gene lookup returns CDR1 LNHDA and CDR2 SQIVND (reference sequence). The CDR3 length is 13 residues. The CDR3 reads CASRDWKAGELFF. In DNA, the CDR3 is TGTGCCAGCCGGGACTGGAAGGCCGGGGAGCTGTTTTTT.

J is TRBJ2-7 and V is TRBV6-5; the D gene is possibly TRBD2 (5 bases). Germline values: CDR1 MNHEY, CDR2 SVGAGI. Trimming took 0 bases from V and 3 from J, leaving 18 bases between them. The CDR3 has 17 amino acids. CDR3: CASSYSFSVSFYYEQYF. The CDR3 DNA sequence: TGTGCCAGCAGTTACTCGTTTAGCGTCAGTTTTTACTACGAGCAGTACTTC.

This clonotype was counted only a few times. This sequence joins TRBV5-4 and TRBJ1-4; 11 bases line up with TRBD1. CDR1 and CDR2 (germline): SGHNT, YYREEE (reference sequence). The CDR3 totals 16 residues. Losses at the gene ends were 4 bases for V and 3 bases for J; bases not matched to a gene: 5. For the CDR3, the DNA is TGTGCCAGCAGCCACGGACAGGGGGCACCTAATGAAAAACTGTTTTTT. Translation gives CASSHGQGAPNEKLFF.

This clonotype was picked up a small number of times. This CDR3 is CASIPGQGSYNEQFF. The CDR3 nucleotides read TGTGCCAGCATTCCGGGACAGGGATCCTACAATGAGCAGTTCTTC. The chain is built from TRBV12-3 or TRBV12-4 and TRBJ2-1; TRBD1 matches 9 bases. V was clipped by 7 bases and J by 1 base; unmatched bases: 5. The CDR3 is 15 residues long.

This chain connects TRBV5-1 to TRBJ1-6, with D unresolved. CDR3 length equals 17 residues. Germline V gene sequence: CDR1 SGHRS, CDR2 YFSETQ. The V gene lost 1 base and the J gene lost 0 bases, with 11 bases spanning the gap. CDR3 region: CASSLRAGSSYNSPLHF. CDR3 in DNA: TGCGCCAGCAGCTTGAGGGCCGGGAGCTCCTATAATTCACCCCTCCACTTT.

The genes are TRBV7-2 and TRBJ2-1; 7 nucleotides agree with TRBD2. V trimming: 2 bases; J trimming: 8 bases; junction bases outside the gene matches: 6. CDR1 and CDR2 from the germline V gene are SGHTA and FQGNSA. The CDR3 runs to 14 residues. CDR3 region: CASSLRSGFDEQFF. CDR3 DNA: TGTGCCAGCAGCTTACGTAGCGGGTTCGATGAGCAGTTCTTC.

This chain joins TRBV28 and TRBJ1-5; D not certain. Germline CDR1 and CDR2: MDHEN and SYDVKM. This CDR3 comprises 16 residues. Trimming cost V 6 bases and J 2 bases, with 17 bases left between them. The CDR3 bases are TGTGCCAGCAGCCTCTCGGGTCCTATTGGCAATCAGCCCCAGCATTTT. This gives the protein CASSLSGPIGNQPQHF.

DNA for the CDR3: TGCAGCGTTGAATGGGACAGGGGGACTGAAGCTTTCTTT. Translating it yields CSVEWDRGTEAFF. The chain couples TRBV29-1 to TRBJ1-1; 11 nucleotides match TRBD1. The CDR3 length is 13 residues. CDR1 SQVTM and CDR2 ANQGSEA come from the germline V gene. Trimming cost V 2 bases and J 5 bases; bases outside gene matches: 1. Variable domain in full (rest from reference TRBV29-1 and TRBJ1-1): SAVISQKPSRDICQRGTSLTIQCQVDSQVTMMFWYRQQPGQSLTLIATANQGSEATYESGFVIDKFPISRPNLTFSTLTVSNMSPEDSSIYLCSVEWDRGTEAFFGQGTRLTVV.

This clonotype has a handful of counts. The chain uses TRBV7-9 and TRBJ1-2, with D perhaps matching TRBD1 (5 bases). Germline V gives CDR1 SEHNR, CDR2 FQNEAQ (reference sequence). The V end was cut by 5 bases, the J end by 2 bases, with 12 bases between. This CDR3 spans 14 amino acids. The CDR3 region has the DNA TGTGCCAGCAGCACAAGGGACGGGAACTATGGCTACACCTTC. Protein product: CASSTRDGNYGYTF. Combining the CDR3 with reference TRBV7-9 and TRBJ1-2 gives the whole variable domain DTGVSQNPRHKITKRGQNVTFRCDPISEHNRLYWYRQTLGQGPEFLTYFQNEAQLEKSRLLSDRFSAERPKGSFSTLEIQRTEQGDSAMYLCASSTRDGNYGYTFGSGTRLTVV.

This rearrangement joins TRBV27 to TRBJ2-2, with TRBD2 as a possible D gene (6 bases). The CDR3 has 15 amino acids. The ends were cut back, 0 bases at V and 4 bases at J, with 9 bases in the middle. Germline V gene lookup returns CDR1 MNHEY and CDR2 SMNVEV (reference sequence). For the CDR3, the DNA is TGTGCCAGCAGTTTATCGGGACTCTTCACCGGGGAGCTGTTTTTT. Translating gives CASSLSGLFTGELFF.

This clonotype was counted only a few times. V gene TRBV28 combines with J gene TRBJ2-1; 7 nucleotides match TRBD2. The CDR3 length is 16 residues. Germline-derived CDR1 and CDR2 are MDHEN and SYDVKM. J gave up 8 bases and V 3 bases, and 13 bases lay outside the gene matches. DNA of the CDR3: TGTGCCAGCAGTTTCCGCCGACTAGCCCATGGGGATGAGCAGTTCTTC. This gives the protein CASSFRRLAHGDEQFF.

The sample holds a few counts of this clonotype. The V call is TRBV12-3 or TRBV12-4, the J call TRBJ2-1; no reliable D call. Trimming pared 3 bases from V and 12 bases from J, leaving 12 bases between. The length of the CDR3 is 12 residues. CDR3 sequence reads: CASSFWGGGQFF. CDR3 nucleotide sequence: TGTGCCAGCAGTTTTTGGGGTGGTGGGCAGTTCTTC.

V gene TRBV7-3 combines with J gene TRBJ2-1; 8 bases map to TRBD2. Germline CDR1 and CDR2: SGHTA and FQGTGA. Trimming removed 2 bases from V and 6 bases from J; junction bases left unmatched: 15. The CDR3 is 18 residues long. CDR3 DNA sequence: TGTGCCAGCAGCTTAGGGGGGGCAGCGGGAGATTGGATCAATGAGCAGTTCTTC. Residues: CASSLGGAAGDWINEQFF.

This clonotype was recorded a few times. The gene calls are TRBV11-2 and TRBJ2-1; 9 bases map to TRBD1. The germline gives CDR1 SGHAT, CDR2 FQNNGV. This CDR3 is built from 13 residues. Trimming removed 2 bases from V and 12 bases from J; junction bases left unmatched: 5. CDR3 bases: TGTGCCAGCAGCTTACGCGACAGGGGGAGGCAGTTCTTC. It yields the protein CASSLRDRGRQFF. Drawing the rest from reference TRBV11-2 and TRBJ2-1, the complete variable domain is EAGVAQSPRYKIIEKRQSVAFWCNPISGHATLYWYQQILGQGPKLLIQFQNNGVVDDSQLPKDRFSAERLKGVDSTLKIQPAKLEDSAVYLCASSLRDRGRQFFGPGTRLTVL.

The chain uses TRBV24-1 and TRBJ2-1; 8 nucleotides align to TRBD1. CDR3 size: 15 residues. The germline V gene encodes CDR1 KGHDR and CDR2 SFDVKD. J was trimmed by 6 bases and V by 7 bases; bases with no gene match: 10. The CDR3 is CATSLGQVPANEQFF. CDR3 DNA sequence: TGTGCCACCAGCCTGGGACAGGTGCCTGCCAATGAGCAGTTCTTC.

The V and J genes are TRBV5-1 and TRBJ2-1, with 14 bases matching TRBD2. The germline CDR1 and CDR2 sequences are SGHRS and YFSETQ. Trimming cost V 4 bases and J 8 bases; bases outside gene matches: 20. The CDR3 has 20 amino acids. CDR3 protein: CASSLRGLAGVPLHRHEQFF. For the CDR3, the DNA is TGCGCCAGCAGCCTGCGGGGACTAGCGGGAGTTCCCCTACATCGCCATGAGCAGTTCTTC.

The chain employs TRBV5-1 and TRBJ2-2; TRBD2 aligns across 9 bases. Germline assignment: CDR1 SGHRS and CDR2 YFSETQ. V trimming: 4 bases; J trimming: 4 bases; junction bases outside the gene matches: 5. The CDR3 contains 15 residues. CDR3 in DNA: TGCGCCAGCAGCCTTACTAGCGGGCCCACCGGGGAGCTGTTTTTT. Encoded protein: CASSLTSGPTGELFF.

This clonotype turned up a few times. The rearrangement links TRBV29-1 to TRBJ2-1; a possible D gene is TRBD1 (5 bases). Trimming left V 6 bases short and J 0 bases short, with 21 bases between. The germline V gene has CDR1 SQVTM and CDR2 ANQGSEA. The CDR3 extends over 17 amino acids. The CDR3 here is CSVQGISTGDSYNEQFF. DNA of the CDR3: TGCAGCGTACAAGGTATAAGCACAGGAGACTCCTACAATGAGCAGTTCTTC.

The chain combines TRBV5-1 with TRBJ2-3; D is uncertain. This CDR3 has 15 amino acids. V was trimmed by 4 bases and J by 3 bases, leaving 15 bases between them. The germline gives CDR1 SGHRS, CDR2 YFSETQ. Written as DNA, the CDR3 is TGCGCCAGCAGCCCGGACGGGCTTGGGACAGATACGCAGTATTTT. It specifies CASSPDGLGTDTQYF.

Only a few counts were recorded for this clonotype. The gene calls are TRBV6-5 and TRBJ1-1; D is possibly TRBD1 (6 bases). This CDR3 has 14 amino acids. Germline V gene sequence: CDR1 MNHEY, CDR2 SVGAGI. With 6 bases removed from V and 0 bases from J, the gap between germline ends came to 11 bases. The chain's CDR3 is CASRPAGVNTEAFF. The CDR3 coding sequence is TGTGCCAGCAGACCTGCAGGGGTGAACACTGAAGCTTTCTTT.

This clonotype was seen many times. This sequence joins TRBV6-5 and TRBJ1-1, with no clear D. V was trimmed by 6 bases and J by 1 base, leaving 9 bases between them. This CDR3 is 13 amino acids long. Germline assignment: CDR1 MNHEY and CDR2 SVGAGI. The CDR3: CASSLQKNTEAFF. As DNA, the CDR3 is TGTGCCAGCAGCTTACAGAAGAACACTGAAGCTTTCTTT.

In regard to this clonotype: Germline and junction disagree at one end, which may indicate a read error. V is TRBV29-1 and J is TRBJ2-6; TRBD1 matches 8 bases. The CDR3 consists of 17 residues. From germline, CDR1 is SQVTM and CDR2 ANQGSEA. CDR3 sequence (DNA): TGCAGCGTGGCGACAGGGGCGTTTGTTTCTGGGGCCAACGGCCTGACTTTC. Encoded protein: CSVATGAFVSGANGLTF.

This clonotype was seen ten or more times. In nucleotides, the CDR3 is TGCGCCAGCAGCTCTCGACAGGGCGCGAACACTGAAGCTTTCTTT. Translation gives CASSSRQGANTEAFF. The chain links TRBV5-1 to TRBJ1-1; TRBD1 matches at 7 bases. Germline CDR1 reads SGHRS; CDR2 reads YFSETQ. CDR3 length: 15 residues. Trimming took 3 bases from V and 1 from J; bases not matched to a gene: 6.

This clonotype was found a few times. This chain joins TRBV7-2 and TRBJ2-7, with D unresolved. Trimming stripped 0 bases from V and 1 base from J, with 10 bases between. Germline V gives CDR1 SGHTA, CDR2 FQGNSA. CDR3 length equals 15 residues. The CDR3 is CASSLAAVGSYEQYF. The CDR3 DNA follows: TGTGCCAGCAGCTTAGCCGCAGTAGGTTCCTACGAGCAGTACTTC.

Only a few counts were recorded for this clonotype. The V gene is TRBV3-1, the J gene TRBJ2-5; a possible D gene is TRBD2 (5 bases). The germline gives CDR1 LGHDT, CDR2 YNNKEL (reference sequence). The CDR3 has 16 amino acids. Deletions cut 3 bases from V and 5 bases from J, with 19 bases between. The CDR3: CASSHPYRGSLETQYF. The DNA for the CDR3 is TGTGCCAGCAGCCATCCTTACCGAGGGAGCTTGGAGACCCAGTACTTC.

The chain uses TRBV20-1 and TRBJ2-5, with 7 bases matching TRBD2. This CDR3 contains 15 residues. The V segment lost 0 bases and the J segment 9 bases; nucleotides outside the gene matches: 13. In germline, CDR1 is DFQATT, CDR2 SNEGSKA (reference sequence). CDR3 nucleotides: TGCAGTGCTAGAGATGAGGGACTACCCTATAAGGCCCAGTACTTC. It yields the protein CSARDEGLPYKAQYF.

This clonotype was seen a handful of times. The gene calls are TRBV5-5 and TRBJ1-3; D is undetermined. There are 15 residues in the CDR3. CDR1 SGHKS and CDR2 YYEKEE come from the germline V gene (reference sequence). V was trimmed by 7 bases and J by 0 bases, leaving 14 bases between them. DNA for the CDR3: TGTGCCAGCGGTAGGACTGAGTTCTCTGGAAACACCATATATTTT. It codes for CASGRTEFSGNTIYF.

The rearrangement joins TRBV7-9 to TRBJ1-6; weak D call: TRBD1 (6 bases). CDR3 length equals 17 residues. Germline CDR1 is SEHNR and CDR2 is FQNEAQ (reference sequence). The V gene lost 4 bases and the J gene lost 7 bases, with 20 bases spanning the gap. The CDR3 sequence is CASSWGPGQGTNSPLHF. The CDR3 DNA is TGTGCCAGCAGCTGGGGGCCGGGGCAGGGTACGAATTCACCCCTCCACTTT.

This clonotype has just a few counts. It may be a read error: a sequence one base away is much more abundant. This chain connects TRBV5-1 to TRBJ1-5; D unclear. Germline V gene lookup returns CDR1 SGHRS and CDR2 YFSETQ. Trimming stripped 0 bases from V and 5 bases from J, with 6 bases between. The CDR3 loop spans 13 amino acids. Here the CDR3 reads CASSLDSYQPQHF. DNA of the CDR3: TGCGCCAGCAGCTTGGACAGCTATCAGCCCCAGCATTTT.

The chain combines TRBV20-1 with TRBJ2-1; 7 positions agree with TRBD2. The germline V gene encodes CDR1 DFQATT and CDR2 SNEGSKA (reference sequence). The CDR3 has 13 residues. With 1 base clipped from V and 6 bases from J, the junction kept 3 bases outside the gene matches. DNA for the CDR3: TGCAGTGCTAGAGCCGGGACTATCAATGAGCAGTTCTTC. Translated, it gives CSARAGTINEQFF.